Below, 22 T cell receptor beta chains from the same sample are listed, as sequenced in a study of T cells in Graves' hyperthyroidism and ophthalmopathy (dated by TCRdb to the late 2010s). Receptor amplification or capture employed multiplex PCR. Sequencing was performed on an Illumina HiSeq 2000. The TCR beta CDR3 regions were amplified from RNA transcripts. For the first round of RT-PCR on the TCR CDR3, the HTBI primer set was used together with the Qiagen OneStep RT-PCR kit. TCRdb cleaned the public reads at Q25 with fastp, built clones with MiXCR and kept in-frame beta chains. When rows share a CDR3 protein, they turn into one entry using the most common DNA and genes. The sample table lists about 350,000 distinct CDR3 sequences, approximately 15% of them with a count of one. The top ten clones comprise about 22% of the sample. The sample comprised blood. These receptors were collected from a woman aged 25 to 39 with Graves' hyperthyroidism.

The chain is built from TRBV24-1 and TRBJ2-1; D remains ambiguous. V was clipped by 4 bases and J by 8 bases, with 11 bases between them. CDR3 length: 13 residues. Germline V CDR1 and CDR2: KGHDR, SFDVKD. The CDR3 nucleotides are TGTGCCACCAGTGACCTCGACCCCGATGAGCAGTTCTTC. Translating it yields CATSDLDPDEQFF.

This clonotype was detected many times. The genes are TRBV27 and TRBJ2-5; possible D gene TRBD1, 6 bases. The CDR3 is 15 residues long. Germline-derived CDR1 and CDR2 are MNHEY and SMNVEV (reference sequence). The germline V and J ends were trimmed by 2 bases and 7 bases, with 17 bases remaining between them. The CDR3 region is CASSLSPQGLGTQYF. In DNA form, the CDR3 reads TGTGCCAGCAGTTTAAGTCCGCAGGGGTTGGGGACCCAGTACTTC.

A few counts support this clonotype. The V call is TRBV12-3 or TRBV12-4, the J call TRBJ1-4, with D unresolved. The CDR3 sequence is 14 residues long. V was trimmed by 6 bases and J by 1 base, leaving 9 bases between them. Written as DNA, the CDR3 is TGTGCCAGCAGCCCCAGAGGAACTAATGAAAAACTGTTTTTT. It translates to CASSPRGTNEKLFF.

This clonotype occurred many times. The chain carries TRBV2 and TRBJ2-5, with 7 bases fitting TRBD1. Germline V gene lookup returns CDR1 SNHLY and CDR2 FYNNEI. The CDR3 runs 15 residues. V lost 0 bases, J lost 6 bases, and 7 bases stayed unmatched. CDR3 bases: TGTGCCAGCAGTGAAGCGCAGACAGGGAAACAGACCCAGTACTTC. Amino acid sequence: CASSEAQTGKQTQYF. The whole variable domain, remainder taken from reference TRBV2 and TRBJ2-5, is EPEVTQTPSHQVTQMGQEVILRCVPISNHLYFYWYRQILGQKVEFLVSFYNNEISEKSEIFDDQFSVERPDGSNFTLKIRSTKLEDSAMYFCASSEAQTGKQTQYFGPGTRLLVL.

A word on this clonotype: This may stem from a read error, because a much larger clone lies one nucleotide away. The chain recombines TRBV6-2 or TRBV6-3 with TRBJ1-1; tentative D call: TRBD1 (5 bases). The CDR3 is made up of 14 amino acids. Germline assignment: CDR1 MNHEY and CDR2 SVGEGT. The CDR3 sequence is CAGSRRQMNTEAFF. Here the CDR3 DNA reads TGTGCCGGCAGTAGGAGACAGATGAACACTGAAGCTTTCTTT.

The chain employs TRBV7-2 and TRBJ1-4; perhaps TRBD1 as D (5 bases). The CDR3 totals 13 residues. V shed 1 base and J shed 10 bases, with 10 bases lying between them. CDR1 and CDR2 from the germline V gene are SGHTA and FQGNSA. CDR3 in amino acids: CASSLGGAGKLFF. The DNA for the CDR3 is TGTGCCAGCAGCTTAGGAGGGGCGGGAAAACTGTTTTTT.

In nucleotides, the CDR3 is TGTGCCACCAGCAGACCGGGGGCCAGGGGCGCAGGGTCGGCTGAAGCTTTCTTT. This sequence encodes CATSRPGARGAGSAEAFF. The rearrangement links TRBV15 to TRBJ1-1; possible D gene TRBD1, 6 bases. Trimming took 2 bases from V and 6 from J, leaving 25 bases between them. The CDR3 contains 18 residues. Germline-derived CDR1 and CDR2 are LNHNV and YYDKDF (reference sequence).

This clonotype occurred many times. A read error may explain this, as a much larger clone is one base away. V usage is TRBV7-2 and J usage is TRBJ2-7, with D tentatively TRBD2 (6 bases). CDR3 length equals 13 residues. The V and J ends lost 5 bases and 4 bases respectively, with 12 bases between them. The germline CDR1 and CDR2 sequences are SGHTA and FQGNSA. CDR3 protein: CASSVRGLYEQYF. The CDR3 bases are TGTGCCAGCAGCGTAAGGGGACTGTACGAGCAGTACTTC.

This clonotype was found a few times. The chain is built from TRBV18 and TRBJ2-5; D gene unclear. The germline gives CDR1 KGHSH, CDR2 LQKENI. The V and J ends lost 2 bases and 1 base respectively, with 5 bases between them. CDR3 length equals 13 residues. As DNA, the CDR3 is TGTGCCAGCTCACCAAGGCTCCAAGAGACCCAGTACTTC. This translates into CASSPRLQETQYF.

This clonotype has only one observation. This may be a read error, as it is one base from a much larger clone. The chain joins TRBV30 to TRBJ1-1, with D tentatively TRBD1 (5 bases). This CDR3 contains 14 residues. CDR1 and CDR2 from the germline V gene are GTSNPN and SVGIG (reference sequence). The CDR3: CVWTEGWGNTEAFF. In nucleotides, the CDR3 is TGTGTCTGGACGGAGGGGTGGGGGAACACTGAAGCTTTCTTT.

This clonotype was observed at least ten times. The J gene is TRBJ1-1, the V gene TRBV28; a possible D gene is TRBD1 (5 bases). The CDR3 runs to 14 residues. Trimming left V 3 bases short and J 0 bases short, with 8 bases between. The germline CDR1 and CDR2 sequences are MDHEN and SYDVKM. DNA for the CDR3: TGTGCCAGCAGTTTTGGGACGGTGAACACTGAAGCTTTCTTT. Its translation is CASSFGTVNTEAFF.

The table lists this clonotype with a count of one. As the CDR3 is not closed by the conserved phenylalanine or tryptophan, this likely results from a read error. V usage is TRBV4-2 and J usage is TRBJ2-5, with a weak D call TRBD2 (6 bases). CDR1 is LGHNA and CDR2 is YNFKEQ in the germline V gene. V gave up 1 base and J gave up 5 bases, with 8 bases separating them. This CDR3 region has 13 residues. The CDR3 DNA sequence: TGTGCCAGCAGCCAAGCGGGAGTCGAGACCCAGTACCTC. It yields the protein CASSQAGVETQYL.

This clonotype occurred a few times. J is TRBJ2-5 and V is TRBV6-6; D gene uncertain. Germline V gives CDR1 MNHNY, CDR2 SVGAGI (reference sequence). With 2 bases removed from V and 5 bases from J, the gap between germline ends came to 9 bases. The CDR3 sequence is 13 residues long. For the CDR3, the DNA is TGTGCCAGCAGTTACAGCATCCGGGAGACCCAGTACTTC. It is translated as CASSYSIRETQYF.

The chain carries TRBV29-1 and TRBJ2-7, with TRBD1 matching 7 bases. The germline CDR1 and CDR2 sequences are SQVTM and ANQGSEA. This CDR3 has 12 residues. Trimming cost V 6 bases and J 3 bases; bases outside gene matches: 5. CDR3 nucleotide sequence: TGCAGCGTAAAACAGGGGAACTACGAGCAGTACTTC. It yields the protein CSVKQGNYEQYF.

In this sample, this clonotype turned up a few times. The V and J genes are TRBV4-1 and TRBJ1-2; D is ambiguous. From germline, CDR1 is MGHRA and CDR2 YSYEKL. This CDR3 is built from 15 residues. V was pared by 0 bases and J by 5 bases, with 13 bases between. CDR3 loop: CASSQDAQSYYGYTF. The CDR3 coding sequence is TGCGCCAGCAGCCAAGATGCCCAGTCTTATTATGGCTACACCTTC.

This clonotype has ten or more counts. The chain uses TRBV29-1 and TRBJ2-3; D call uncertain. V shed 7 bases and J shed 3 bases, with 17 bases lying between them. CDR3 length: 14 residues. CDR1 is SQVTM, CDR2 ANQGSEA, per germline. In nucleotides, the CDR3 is TGCAGCGCCGAGACACAAAAACAAACAGATACGCAGTATTTT. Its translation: CSAETQKQTDTQYF.

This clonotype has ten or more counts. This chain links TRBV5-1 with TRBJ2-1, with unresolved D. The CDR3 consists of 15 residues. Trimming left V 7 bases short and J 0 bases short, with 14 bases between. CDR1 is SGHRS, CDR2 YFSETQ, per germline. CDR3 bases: TGCGCCAGCTCGCCCGGAGCCAGCTCCTACAATGAGCAGTTCTTC. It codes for CASSPGASSYNEQFF.

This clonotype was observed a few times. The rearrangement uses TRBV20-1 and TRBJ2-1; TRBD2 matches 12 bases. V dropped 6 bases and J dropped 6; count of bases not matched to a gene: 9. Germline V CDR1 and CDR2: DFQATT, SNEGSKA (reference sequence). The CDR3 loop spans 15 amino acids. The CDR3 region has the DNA TGCAGTGCCCCCCCTAGCGGGAGGGCCTTCAATGAGCAGTTCTTC. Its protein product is CSAPPSGRAFNEQFF.

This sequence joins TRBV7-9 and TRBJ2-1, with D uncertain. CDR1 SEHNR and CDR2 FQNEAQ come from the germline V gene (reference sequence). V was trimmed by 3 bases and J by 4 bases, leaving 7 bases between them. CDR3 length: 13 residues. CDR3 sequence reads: CASSLDDYNEQFF. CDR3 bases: TGTGCCAGCAGCTTGGACGATTACAATGAGCAGTTCTTC.

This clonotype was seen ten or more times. This CDR3 reads CASSLTGTLFYEQYF. DNA of the CDR3: TGTGCCAGCAGCTTAACAGGGACCCTTTTCTACGAGCAGTACTTC. The chain has TRBV6-2 or TRBV6-3 and TRBJ2-7; D may be TRBD1 (6 bases). The germline V gene has CDR1 MNHEY and CDR2 SVGEGT. Trimming pared 6 bases from V and 3 bases from J, leaving 18 bases between. This CDR3 contains 15 residues.

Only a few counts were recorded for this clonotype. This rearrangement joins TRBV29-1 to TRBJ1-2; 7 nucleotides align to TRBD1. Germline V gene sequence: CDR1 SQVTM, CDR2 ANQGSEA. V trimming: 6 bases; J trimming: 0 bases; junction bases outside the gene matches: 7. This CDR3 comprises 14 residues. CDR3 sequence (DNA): TGCAGCGTCCACAGGGACAGCTCTAACTATGGCTACACCTTC. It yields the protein CSVHRDSSNYGYTF.

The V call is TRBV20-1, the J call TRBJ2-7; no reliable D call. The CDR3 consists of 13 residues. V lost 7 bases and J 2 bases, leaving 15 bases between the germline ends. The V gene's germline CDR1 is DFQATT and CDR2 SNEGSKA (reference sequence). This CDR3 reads CSGWADRTYEQYF. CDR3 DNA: TGCAGTGGTTGGGCGGACCGGACCTACGAGCAGTACTTC.